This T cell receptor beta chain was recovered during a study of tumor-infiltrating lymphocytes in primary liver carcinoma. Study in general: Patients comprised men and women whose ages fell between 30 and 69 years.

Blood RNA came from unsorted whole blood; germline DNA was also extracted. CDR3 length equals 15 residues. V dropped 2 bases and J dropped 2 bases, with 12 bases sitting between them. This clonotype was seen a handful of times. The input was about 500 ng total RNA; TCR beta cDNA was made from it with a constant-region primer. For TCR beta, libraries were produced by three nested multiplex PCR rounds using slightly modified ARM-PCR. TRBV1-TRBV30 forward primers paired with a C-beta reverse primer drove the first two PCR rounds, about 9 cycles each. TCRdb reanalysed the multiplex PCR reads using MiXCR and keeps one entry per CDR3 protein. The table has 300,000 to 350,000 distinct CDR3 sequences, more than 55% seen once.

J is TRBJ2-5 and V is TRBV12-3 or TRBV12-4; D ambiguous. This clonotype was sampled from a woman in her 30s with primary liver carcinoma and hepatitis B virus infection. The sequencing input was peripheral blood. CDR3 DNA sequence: TGTGCCAGCAGTTTACGGAATTTGGGGCAAGAGACCCAGTACTTC. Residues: CASSLRNLGQETQYF.